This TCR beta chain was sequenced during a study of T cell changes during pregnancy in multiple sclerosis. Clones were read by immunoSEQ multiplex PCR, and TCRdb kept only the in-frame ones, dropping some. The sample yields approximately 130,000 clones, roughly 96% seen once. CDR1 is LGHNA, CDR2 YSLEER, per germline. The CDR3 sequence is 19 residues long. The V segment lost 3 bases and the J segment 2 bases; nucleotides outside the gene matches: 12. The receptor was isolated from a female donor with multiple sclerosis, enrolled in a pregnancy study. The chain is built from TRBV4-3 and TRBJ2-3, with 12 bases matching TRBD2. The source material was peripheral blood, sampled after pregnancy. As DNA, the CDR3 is TGCGCCAGCAGCCAGGCGGGGCTAGCGGGAGGGTCGTACACAGATACGCAGTATTTT. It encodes CASSQAGLAGGSYTDTQYF.